The subject of this entry is one T cell receptor beta chain. Antigen specificity is unknown. TCRbeta library construction was performed incorporating unique molecular identifiers. TCRdb called the PCR reads again in MiXCR, with one record for every CDR3 protein. The sample lists approximately 1,000,000 distinct CDR3 sequences; less than 30% were seen once. These data belong to a study of T-cell reconstitution after alpha-beta-depleted transplantation in children. Study-wide points: At day 60, the high TCRbeta diversity found in some patients originated from recipient T cells and thymic progenitors that had survived. As was reported, about two months after transplant, alpha-beta T cells came from several hundred expanded graft clones. The authors attributed T-cell counts and diversity one year after transplant mostly to newly produced T cells.

The sample consisted of PBMCs, mostly from graft donor cells, taken 360 days after TCRalphabeta/CD19-depleted stem cell transplant. The source is a boy younger than two who had a stem cell transplant for SCID, so the T cells may come from the graft donor.

The CDR3 region is CASRGLLPYEQYF. CDR3 in DNA: TGTGCCAGCCGGGGACTCTTGCCCTACGAGCAGTACTTC. This chain joins TRBV12-3 or TRBV12-4 and TRBJ2-7; TRBD2 is a possible D gene (6 bases). The CDR3 loop spans 13 amino acids. Trimming cost V 8 bases and J 2 bases, with 13 bases left between them.